The T cell receptor (beta chain) under discussion was sequenced for a study of blood T cells in healthy people across ages. This clonotype occurred a few times. Relative to the germline gene, one junction end is altered; a read error may explain this. Germline CDR1 reads SGHAT; CDR2 reads FQNNGV. The CDR3 consists of 14 residues. A sample-barcoded 5' primer and a J-beta primer mix were used in a second PCR of roughly 7 to 11 cycles. MiXCR, applied by TCRdb to the 5' RACE reads, yields one record per CDR3 protein. In the table there are roughly 1,100,000 distinct CDR3 sequences, approximately 26% of which are singletons. These data are also associated with another study on T cells of mothers and their children.

The clonotype originates from a girl between 2 and 10 years old in good health. The chain couples TRBV11-2 to TRBJ2-4, with a possible D match to TRBD1 (6 bases). Sample: blood. This CDR3 is CASSFARDRNIQYF. The DNA for the CDR3 is TGTGCCAGCAGCTTTGCCCGAGACAGGAACATCCAGTACTTC.